This T cell receptor beta chain was captured by sequencing in a study of T cell changes during pregnancy in multiple sclerosis (dated by TCRdb to about 2019). For the wider study: The study examined how the T cell repertoire changed over the course of pregnancy in women with multiple sclerosis.

Libraries were constructed by the immunoSEQ multiplex PCR assay. TCRdb took this table from immuneACCESS and kept in-frame rearrangements with V and J called. Such tables lack part of the clones; where checked against another copy, unresolved V genes explain under half of the gap, and the rest is unexplained. The sample contains just under 50,000 clones, roughly 94% of them found a single time. In total, the top ten clones hold around 0.3% of the sample. This clone was recorded a few times. The antigen it recognizes is unknown. It has no much larger one-base neighbor in the sample; base qualities were not kept. Trimming costs V 4 bases and J 1 base, and their ends lie 13 bases apart. CDR1 and CDR2 were assigned from the germline V gene (reference sequence) as GTSNPN and SVGIG. From its cysteine to its phenylalanine, the CDR3 spans 14 amino acids. The DNA shown is the 42-base CDR3, in frame from base 1.

This sequence originates from a female donor with multiple sclerosis, enrolled in a pregnancy study. The chain is made from TRBV30 and TRBJ1-1, with a weak D call of TRBD1 (5 bases match). Sequencing used CD4+ T cells from peripheral blood mononuclear cells, obtained in the third trimester of pregnancy. Here is the DNA: TGTGCCTGGAACCCAGGGACTTCGAACACTGAAGCTTTCTTT. It encodes CAWNPGTSNTEAFF.